This record looks at one T cell receptor (beta chain) sequence and its context. Libraries were prepared by immunoSEQ multiplex PCR; TCRdb keeps only in-frame clonotypes and omits some of them. The data contain 450,000 to 550,000 clones, 75% to 90% of them singletons. This specimen comes from a study of Ad26.COV2.S vaccination and SARS-CoV-2 variants. V shed 4 bases and J 2 bases; nucleotides not matched to a gene: 4. The CDR3 covers 15 residues. Germline V CDR1 and CDR2: MNHEY, SVGEGT. The treatment denotes: about 20 received Ad26.COV2.S at low or high dose, single or two shots; several received placebo; per-sample allocation not given. After the first vaccine or placebo injection, samples were drawn on day 63.

The receptor's source is a person between 18 and 60 years old who received the Ad26.COV2.S COVID-19 vaccine or a placebo. The specimen comprised peripheral blood, sampled in a trial of Ad26.COV2.S vaccine versus placebo. The J gene is TRBJ2-1, the V gene TRBV6-2 or TRBV6-3, with 8 bases identical to TRBD2. Written as DNA, the CDR3 is TGTGCCAGCAGTTTAGCGGGATTCACCTACAATGAGCAGTTCTTC. It specifies CASSLAGFTYNEQFF.